What follows are 28 T cell receptor beta chains derived from one specimen sequenced in a study of cytomegalovirus exposure and HLA in healthy donors. The PCR made use of 60 Vbeta and 13 Jbeta primers. The method was immunoSEQ multiplex PCR; TCRdb's version includes in-frame clones alone and lacks a portion of them. The table records about 190,000 clones, roughly 80% of them present only once. The material sequenced was PBMCs. These TCRs come from a man aged 40-55 years in good health and CMV-seropositive.

The chain is built from TRBV5-8 and TRBJ1-1; D gene ambiguous. V was pared by 5 bases and J by 1 base, with 18 bases between. Germline assignment: CDR1 SGHTS and CDR2 YDEGEE. CDR3 size: 16 residues. CDR3 sequence: CASRIQPQIRNTEAFF. The CDR3 coding sequence is TGTGCCAGCAGAATCCAACCACAGATCCGGAACACTGAAGCTTTCTTT.

The CDR3: CASSLAGTTYEQYF. Here the CDR3 DNA reads TGCGCCAGCAGCTTGGCCGGGACAACCTACGAGCAGTACTTC. The chain links TRBV5-1 to TRBJ2-7; tentative D call: TRBD1 (6 bases). Looked up from germline, CDR1 is SGHRS and CDR2 is YFSETQ. The CDR3 contains 14 residues. V lost 0 bases, J lost 2 bases, and 9 bases lay in between.

The chain links TRBV29-1 to TRBJ2-7; D gene uncertain. The CDR3 runs to 13 residues. Germline assignment: CDR1 SQVTM and CDR2 ANQGSEA. V lost 7 bases to trimming and J lost 6 bases, with 19 bases between them. The CDR3 protein is CSAHTVVSGEQYF. In DNA form, the CDR3 reads TGCAGCGCCCATACTGTGGTATCAGGCGAGCAGTACTTC.

The V and J genes are TRBV27 and TRBJ2-3; 8 nucleotides agree with TRBD2. The V segment lost 7 bases and the J segment 4 bases; nucleotides outside the gene matches: 10. Germline CDR1 MNHEY, CDR2 SMNVEV (reference sequence). The CDR3 spans 15 residues. The CDR3 DNA follows: TGTGCCAGCAAAAGGGGAGCGGGGGTGGCAGATACGCAGTATTTT. It translates to CASKRGAGVADTQYF.

This chain connects TRBV27 to TRBJ2-7; D is perhaps TRBD1 (5 bases). V was cut by 4 bases and J by 5 bases, with 12 bases left in between. The CDR3 has 13 amino acids. Per germline, CDR1 MNHEY and CDR2 SMNVEV (reference sequence). As DNA, the CDR3 is TGTGCCAGCAGTTACAGGTTCTTGGACGAGCAGTACTTC. This gives the protein CASSYRFLDEQYF.

V usage is TRBV27 and J usage is TRBJ2-1, with TRBD2 matching 11 bases. The germline V gene encodes CDR1 MNHEY and CDR2 SMNVEV (reference sequence). The CDR3 has 15 amino acids. Unmatched junction bases numbered 4, after V lost 5 bases and J lost 4 bases. CDR3 region: CASSLSGGVYNEQFF. The CDR3 DNA reads as TGTGCCAGCAGTCTTAGCGGGGGGGTTTACAATGAGCAGTTCTTC.

The rearrangement links TRBV19 to TRBJ2-7, with 8 bases that match TRBD1. The V gene's germline CDR1 is LNHDA and CDR2 SQIVND (reference sequence). After removal of 7 bases from V and 2 bases from J, the junction contained 10 bases not matched to a gene. There are 15 residues in the CDR3. The CDR3 sequence: CASTWTGTGPYEQYF. For the CDR3, the DNA is TGTGCCAGTACCTGGACCGGGACAGGACCCTACGAGCAGTACTTC.

The sample holds a few counts of this clone. The gene calls are TRBV30 and TRBJ2-3, with D perhaps matching TRBD2 (7 bases). V shed 0 bases and J shed 6 bases, with 16 bases lying between them. Per germline, CDR1 GTSNPN and CDR2 SVGIG (reference sequence). The CDR3 has 15 amino acids. For the CDR3, the DNA is TGTGCCTGGAGTGTATTGCCGGGGGGCGGCGATACGCAGTATTTT. Protein: CAWSVLPGGGDTQYF.

The rearrangement joins TRBV5-4 to TRBJ2-7, with D tentatively TRBD1 (5 bases). From germline, CDR1 is SGHNT and CDR2 YYREEE (reference sequence). The ends were cut back, 0 bases at V and 5 bases at J, with 12 bases in the middle. The CDR3 totals 14 residues. CDR3 DNA sequence: TGTGCCAGCAGCTTGGACCCAGGGATACACGAGCAGTACTTC. It specifies CASSLDPGIHEQYF.

This rearrangement joins TRBV5-4 to TRBJ2-5; D unclear. V lost 0 bases and J lost 3, with 12 bases in between. Germline CDR1 SGHNT, CDR2 YYREEE (reference sequence). CDR3 length: 15 residues. CDR3 bases: TGTGCCAGCAGCTTGGTAATTGTAGGAGAAGAGACCCAGTACTTC. Amino acid sequence: CASSLVIVGEETQYF.

About this clone itself: Additional DNA sequences in this sample encode the identical CDR3. The chain is built from TRBV2 and TRBJ2-2; 8 nucleotides line up with TRBD1. CDR1 is SNHLY, CDR2 FYNNEI, per germline. V shed 6 bases, J shed 2 bases, and the junction held 8 bases outside the gene matches. This CDR3 is 16 amino acids long. CDR3 loop: CASSLPGQANTGELFF. The DNA for the CDR3 is TGTGCCAGCAGCCTGCCGGGACAGGCTAACACCGGGGAGCTGTTTTTT.

V gene TRBV11-2 combines with J gene TRBJ1-5; weak D call: TRBD1 (6 bases). CDR3 size: 15 residues. Trimming took 2 bases from V and 3 from J, leaving 11 bases between them. The germline V gene has CDR1 SGHAT and CDR2 FQNNGV. CDR3 nucleotides: TGTGCCAGCAGCTTATCCAGGGGATACAATCAGCCCCAGCATTTT. Translation gives CASSLSRGYNQPQHF.

As regards this clone: Other DNA sequences in the sample encode the same CDR3. The rearrangement links TRBV7-2 to TRBJ2-3; D unresolved. This CDR3 spans 14 amino acids. Trimming took off 1 base at V and 1 base at J, with 6 bases between the two ends. Germline V gene sequence: CDR1 SGHTA, CDR2 FQGNSA. The CDR3 DNA sequence: TGTGCCAGCAGCTTAGTCGTCGGCACAGATACGCAGTATTTT. Translated: CASSLVVGTDTQYF.

The chain uses TRBV5-1 and TRBJ2-2; 10 nucleotides agree with TRBD2. The CDR3 spans 16 residues. V shed 1 base and J 3 bases; nucleotides not matched to a gene: 3. Germline V lookup: CDR1 SGHRS, CDR2 YFSETQ. For the CDR3, the DNA is TGCGCCAGCAGCTTGCTAGCGGGGGCGTACACCGGGGAGCTGTTTTTT. This codes for CASSLLAGAYTGELFF.

The chain uses TRBV7-2 and TRBJ2-5; the match to TRBD1 covers 7 bases. V shed 2 bases, J shed 13 bases, and the junction held 10 bases outside the gene matches. The CDR3 has 13 residues. Germline CDR1 reads SGHTA; CDR2 reads FQGNSA. CDR3 bases: TGTGCCAGCAGCTTACCGGGACAGAACTCCCTGTACTTC. Its protein is CASSLPGQNSLYF.

J is TRBJ2-4 and V is TRBV4-3; 8 positions match TRBD1. V shed 0 bases and J 5 bases; nucleotides not matched to a gene: 9. The CDR3 runs 17 residues. The germline V gene encodes CDR1 LGHNA and CDR2 YSLEER. CDR3 sequence (DNA): TGCGCCAGCAGCCAAGATTCGGACAGGGCCATAGAAAACATTCAGTACTTC. It codes for CASSQDSDRAIENIQYF.

CDR3 sequence reads: CASSVEGGGARNEQYF. The CDR3 DNA follows: TGTGCCAGCAGCGTAGAGGGAGGGGGGGCCAGGAACGAGCAGTACTTC. This chain joins TRBV9 and TRBJ2-7; TRBD2 might be the D (7 bases). CDR3 length: 16 residues. V was shortened by 0 bases and J by 5 bases, with 18 bases between the two germline ends. Looked up from germline, CDR1 is SGDLS and CDR2 is YYNGEE.

This clone was observed a few times. The V and J genes are TRBV5-4 and TRBJ1-1; 7 bases fit TRBD1. With V trimmed by 0 bases and J by 4 bases, 3 bases remained unmatched. CDR1 is SGHNT and CDR2 is YYREEE in the germline V gene (reference sequence). The CDR3 has 14 amino acids. CDR3 loop: CASSLGQGSTEAFF. Written as DNA, the CDR3 is TGTGCCAGCAGCTTGGGACAGGGTTCCACTGAAGCTTTCTTT.

The CDR3 sequence is CASSDESGGALREQYF. The CDR3 DNA is TGTGCCAGCAGCGACGAGAGTGGGGGGGCTTTACGCGAGCAGTACTTC. The chain employs TRBV7-2 and TRBJ2-7, with D perhaps matching TRBD2 (7 bases). Trimming left V 5 bases short and J 6 bases short, with 23 bases between. CDR1 and CDR2 from the germline V gene are SGHTA and FQGNSA. There are 16 residues in the CDR3.

The chain has TRBV5-6 and TRBJ1-1, with D possibly TRBD1 on 6 matching bases. This CDR3 is 15 amino acids long. Germline V lookup: CDR1 SGHDT, CDR2 YYEEEE. Trimming stripped 6 bases from V and 4 bases from J, with 19 bases between. In nucleotides, the CDR3 is TGTGCCAGCACCTTTTGGGGGCTAGGGAGCACTGAAGCTTTCTTT. Its protein is CASTFWGLGSTEAFF.

The V and J genes are TRBV27 and TRBJ1-3; D is unresolved. This CDR3 is built from 14 residues. V gave up 3 bases and J gave up 3 bases, with 9 bases separating them. Germline values: CDR1 MNHEY, CDR2 SMNVEV (reference sequence). The chain's CDR3 is CASSLAAGGNTIYF. In DNA form, the CDR3 reads TGTGCCAGCAGTTTGGCGGCGGGTGGAAACACCATATATTTT.

V and J are TRBV25-1 and TRBJ1-2, with unresolved D. Germline CDR1 and CDR2: MGHDK and SYGVNS. The CDR3 totals 12 residues. V dropped 8 bases and J dropped 5 bases, with 12 bases sitting between them. CDR3 region: CASGGNLYGYTF. The CDR3 region has the DNA TGTGCCAGCGGCGGGAACCTTTATGGCTACACCTTC.

The chain links TRBV15 to TRBJ1-3; 10 bases agree with TRBD1. The V gene end was trimmed by 2 bases and the J gene end by 0 bases; junction bases not matched to a gene: 1. The CDR3 loop spans 16 amino acids. Germline lookup yields CDR1 LNHNV and CDR2 YYDKDF (reference sequence). The CDR3 DNA reads TGTGCCACCAGCAGACGGGACAGGGGCTCTGGAAACACCATATATTTT. This translates into CATSRRDRGSGNTIYF. Variable domain in full (rest from reference TRBV15 and TRBJ1-3): DAMVIQNPRYQVTQFGKPVTLSCSQTLNHNVMYWYQQKSSQAPKLLFHYYDKDFNNEADTPDNFQSRRPNTSFCFLDIRSPGLGDTAMYLCATSRRDRGSGNTIYFGEGSWLTVV.

This clone occurred a few times. The V and J genes are TRBV7-6 and TRBJ1-3; the D gene is possibly TRBD1 (5 bases). The CDR3 totals 15 residues. The germline CDR1 and CDR2 sequences are SGHVS and FNYEAQ. Trimming took 1 base from V and 2 from J, leaving 9 bases between them. The CDR3: CASSLVGVAGNTIYF. The CDR3 DNA sequence: TGTGCCAGCAGCTTAGTAGGGGTAGCTGGAAACACCATATATTTT. Full variable domain (missing parts from reference TRBV7-6 and TRBJ1-3): GAGVSQSPRYKVTKRGQDVALRCDPISGHVSLYWYRQALGQGPEFLTYFNYEAQQDKSGLPNDRFSAERPEGSISTLTIQRTEQRDSAMYRCASSLVGVAGNTIYFGEGSWLTVV.

The V call is TRBV29-1, the J call TRBJ2-7; a weak D match, TRBD1 (6 bases). Germline V gene data show CDR1 as SQVTM and CDR2 as ANQGSEA. V dropped 8 bases and J dropped 0 bases, with 14 bases sitting between them. CDR3 size: 13 residues. The CDR3 sequence: CSTVTGPSYEQYF. CDR3 nucleotides: TGCAGCACCGTGACAGGACCCTCCTACGAGCAGTACTTC.

V gene TRBV27 combines with J gene TRBJ2-1; TRBD2 is a possible D gene (5 bases). CDR3 length: 16 residues. Trimming shortened V by 6 bases and J by 0 bases, and 15 bases separated the two germline ends. The germline CDR1 and CDR2 sequences are MNHEY and SMNVEV (reference sequence). In DNA form, the CDR3 reads TGTGCCAGCAGCACCCCACATCGGGGCTCCTACAATGAGCAGTTCTTC. This sequence encodes CASSTPHRGSYNEQFF.

The chain uses TRBV19 and TRBJ2-1; 14 bases align to TRBD2. Germline V gene lookup returns CDR1 LNHDA and CDR2 SQIVND (reference sequence). The CDR3 is 19 amino acids. V gave up 1 base and J gave up 0 bases; unmatched junction bases: 5. CDR3 in DNA: TGTGCCAGTAGTATAGCCCGGGGACTAGCGGGAGCCTCCTACAATGAGCAGTTCTTC. This encodes CASSIARGLAGASYNEQFF.

The chain uses TRBV28 and TRBJ1-2, with 7 bases that match TRBD1. CDR1 MDHEN and CDR2 SYDVKM come from the germline V gene. V trimming: 5 bases; J trimming: 6 bases; junction bases outside the gene matches: 12. This CDR3 spans 15 amino acids. CDR3 in DNA: TGTGCCAGCAGTCAACCGGCCGGGACAGAAGATGGCTACACCTTC. This sequence encodes CASSQPAGTEDGYTF.